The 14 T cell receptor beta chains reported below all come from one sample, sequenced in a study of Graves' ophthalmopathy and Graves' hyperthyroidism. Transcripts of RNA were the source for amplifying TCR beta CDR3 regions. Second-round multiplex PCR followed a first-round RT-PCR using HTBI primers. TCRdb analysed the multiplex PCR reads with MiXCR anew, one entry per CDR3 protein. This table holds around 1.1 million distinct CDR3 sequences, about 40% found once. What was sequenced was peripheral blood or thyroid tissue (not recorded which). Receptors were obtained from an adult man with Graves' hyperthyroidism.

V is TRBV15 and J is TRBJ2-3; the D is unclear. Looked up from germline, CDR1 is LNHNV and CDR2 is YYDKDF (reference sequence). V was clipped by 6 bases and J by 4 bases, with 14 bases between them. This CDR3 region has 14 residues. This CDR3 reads CATSDPRFADTQYF. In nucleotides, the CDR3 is TGTGCCACCAGTGACCCTAGGTTCGCAGATACGCAGTATTTT.

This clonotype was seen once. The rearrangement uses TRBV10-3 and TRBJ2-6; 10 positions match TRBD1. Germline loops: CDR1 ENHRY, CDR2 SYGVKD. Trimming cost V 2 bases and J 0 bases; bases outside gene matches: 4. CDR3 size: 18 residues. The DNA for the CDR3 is TGTGCCATCAGTGAGAGGGGACAGGGGTTCTCTGGGGCCAACGTCCTGACTTTC. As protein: CAISERGQGFSGANVLTF.

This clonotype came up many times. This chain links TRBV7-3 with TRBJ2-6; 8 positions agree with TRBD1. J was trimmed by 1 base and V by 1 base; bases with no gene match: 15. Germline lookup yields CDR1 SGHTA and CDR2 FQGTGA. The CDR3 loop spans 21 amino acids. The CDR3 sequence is CASSLIGSGTGVYSGANVLTF. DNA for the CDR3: TGTGCCAGCAGCTTAATCGGGTCCGGGACAGGTGTTTATTCTGGGGCCAACGTCCTGACTTTC.

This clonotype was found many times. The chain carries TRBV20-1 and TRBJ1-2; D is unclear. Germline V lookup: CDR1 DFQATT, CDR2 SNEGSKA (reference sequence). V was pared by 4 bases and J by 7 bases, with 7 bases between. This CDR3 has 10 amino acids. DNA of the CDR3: TGCAGTGCTAAGGGTAGTGGCTACACCTTC. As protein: CSAKGSGYTF.

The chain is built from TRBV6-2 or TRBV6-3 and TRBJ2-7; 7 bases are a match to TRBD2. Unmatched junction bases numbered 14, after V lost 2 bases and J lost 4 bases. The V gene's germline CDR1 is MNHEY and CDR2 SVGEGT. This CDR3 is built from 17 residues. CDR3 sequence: CASSYQLATNLRYEQYF. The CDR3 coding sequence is TGTGCCAGCAGTTACCAACTAGCGACGAACCTACGGTACGAGCAGTACTTC.

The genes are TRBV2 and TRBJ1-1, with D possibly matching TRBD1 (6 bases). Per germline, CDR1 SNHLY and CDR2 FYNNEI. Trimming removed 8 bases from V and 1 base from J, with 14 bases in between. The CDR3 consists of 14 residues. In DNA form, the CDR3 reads TGTGCCAGCCGGACAGAGTCGAAGAACACTGAAGCTTTCTTT. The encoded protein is CASRTESKNTEAFF. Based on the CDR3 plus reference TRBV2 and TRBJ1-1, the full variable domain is EPEVTQTPSHQVTQMGQEVILRCVPISNHLYFYWYRQILGQKVEFLVSFYNNEISEKSEIFDDQFSVERPDGSNFTLKIRSTKLEDSAMYFCASRTESKNTEAFFGQGTRLTVV.

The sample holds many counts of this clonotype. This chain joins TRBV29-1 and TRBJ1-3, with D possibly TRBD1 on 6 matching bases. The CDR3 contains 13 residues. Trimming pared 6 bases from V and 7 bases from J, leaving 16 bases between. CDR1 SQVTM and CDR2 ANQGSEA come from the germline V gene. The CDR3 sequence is CSVRDTLRNTIYF. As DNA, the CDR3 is TGCAGCGTCCGGGACACCTTGCGGAACACCATATATTTT.

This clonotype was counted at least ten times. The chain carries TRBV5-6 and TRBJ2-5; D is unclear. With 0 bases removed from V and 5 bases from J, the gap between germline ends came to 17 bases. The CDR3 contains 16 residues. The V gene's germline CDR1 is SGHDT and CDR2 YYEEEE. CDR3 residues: CASSLEELRFMETQYF. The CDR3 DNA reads TGTGCCAGCAGCTTGGAAGAGTTACGTTTCATGGAGACCCAGTACTTC.

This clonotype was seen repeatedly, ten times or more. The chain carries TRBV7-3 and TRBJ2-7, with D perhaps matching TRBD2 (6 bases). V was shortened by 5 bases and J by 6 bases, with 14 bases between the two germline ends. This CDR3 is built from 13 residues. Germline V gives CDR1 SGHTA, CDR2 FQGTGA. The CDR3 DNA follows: TGTGCCAGCAGCAGAGACCCCGGGGGCGAGCAGTACTTC. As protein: CASSRDPGGEQYF.

CDR3 sequence: CASSVRGQFYGYTF. CDR3 sequence (DNA): TGTGCCAGCAGCGTGAGGGGACAGTTCTATGGCTACACCTTC. The chain couples TRBV14 to TRBJ1-2; 7 bases agree with TRBD1. The germline V gene encodes CDR1 SGHDN and CDR2 FVKESK. The CDR3 length is 14 residues. V was clipped by 5 bases and J by 4 bases; unmatched bases: 7.

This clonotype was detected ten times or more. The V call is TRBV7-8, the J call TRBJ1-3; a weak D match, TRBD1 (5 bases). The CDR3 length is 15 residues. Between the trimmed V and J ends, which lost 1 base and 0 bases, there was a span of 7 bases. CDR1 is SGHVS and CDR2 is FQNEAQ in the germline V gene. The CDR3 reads CASSLGGFSGNTIYF. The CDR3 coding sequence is TGTGCCAGCAGCTTAGGGGGCTTCTCTGGAAACACCATATATTTT.

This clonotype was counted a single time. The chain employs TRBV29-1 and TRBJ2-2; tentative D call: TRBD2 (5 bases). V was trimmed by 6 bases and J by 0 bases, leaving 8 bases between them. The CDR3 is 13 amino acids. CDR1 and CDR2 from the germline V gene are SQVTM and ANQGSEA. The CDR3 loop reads CSVRAANTGELFF. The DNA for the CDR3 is TGCAGCGTGAGGGCAGCGAACACCGGGGAGCTGTTTTTT.

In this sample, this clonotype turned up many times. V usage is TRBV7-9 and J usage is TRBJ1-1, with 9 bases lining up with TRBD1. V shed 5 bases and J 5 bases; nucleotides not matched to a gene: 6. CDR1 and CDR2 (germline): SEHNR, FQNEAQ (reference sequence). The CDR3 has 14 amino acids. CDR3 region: CASSKTGGVTEAFF. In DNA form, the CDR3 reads TGTGCCAGCAGCAAAACAGGGGGCGTTACTGAAGCTTTCTTT.

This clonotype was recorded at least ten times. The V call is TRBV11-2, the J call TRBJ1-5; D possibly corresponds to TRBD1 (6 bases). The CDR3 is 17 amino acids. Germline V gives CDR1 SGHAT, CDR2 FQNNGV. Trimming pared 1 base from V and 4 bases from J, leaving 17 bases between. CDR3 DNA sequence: TGTGCCAGCAGCTTAGCACTCCAGGGGACGCGGAATCAGCCCCAGCATTTT. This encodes CASSLALQGTRNQPQHF.